Sequencing of this TCR beta chain was carried out in a study of T cell responses to AZD1222 COVID-19 vaccine. Findings and caveats of the study: The span of vaccine-associated CD4 TCRs extended across spike, with dominance at 160-218 and 743-854. Donors were chiefly white British, with a greater number of females, and clonal diversity was perhaps underestimated.

Repertoires were generated with immunoSEQ multiplex PCR, while TCRdb's copy carries only in-frame clones and drops some. The repertoire holds about 84,000 clones, with approximately 83% as singletons. The study pooled second doses at about 4 or about 12 weeks. This CDR3 has 13 amino acids. Germline V lookup: CDR1 MDHEN, CDR2 SYDVKM. Trimming removed 3 bases at V and 8 bases at J, with 10 bases between. Comment on this clone: Its antigen is currently unknown.

The specimen was peripheral blood, collected 28 days after the second AZD1222 dose. The rearrangement links TRBV28 to TRBJ1-4; D perhaps matches TRBD1 (6 bases). The TCR originated in an adult who received the AZD1222 COVID-19 vaccine. The CDR3 reads CASSFAGGEKLFF. In nucleotides, the CDR3 is TGTGCCAGCAGTTTCGCGGGGGGCGAAAAACTGTTTTTT.